This TCR beta chain was profiled in a study of identical twins. Study results and caveats: Invariant T cells like MAIT and iNKT could partly confound the zero-insertion analyses. Within cord blood, abundant beta clonotypes carried fewer insertions, but memory repertoires showed no such trend. Beta out-of-frame sequences showed weaker excess twin sharing.

There are many counts of this clonotype. Its cognate antigen is unknown. The CDR3 has 14 amino acids. Trimming left V 3 bases short and J 2 bases short, with 11 bases between. Unique molecular identifiers were present on the cDNA, and a universal primer site came from template switching. MiXCR, run by TCRdb on the 5' RACE reads, gives a single entry per CDR3 protein. Seen here are a few hundred thousand distinct CDR3 sequences, 18% observed once, and the top ten hold more than 10%. Sequenced material: naive T cells sorted from blood. The receptor comes from a man over 45 in good health. V usage is TRBV12-3 or TRBV12-4 and J usage is TRBJ2-7; no clear D. In DNA, the CDR3 is TGTGCCAGCAGTTTGGGCCCGGGTCCCTACGAGCAGTACTTC. It translates to CASSLGPGPYEQYF.